Each of the 18 T cell receptor beta chains below was sequenced from the same sample in a study of blood T cells in healthy people across ages. The authors ran a second PCR of roughly 6 to 12 cycles using a sample-barcoded 5' primer and a J-beta primer mix. In TCRdb, the 5' RACE reads were re-called with MiXCR into one record per CDR3 protein. The table records 1,500,000 or so distinct CDR3 sequences, under 55% of them present only once. What was sequenced was blood. The receptor source for this set is a woman aged 18 to 35 in good health.

J is TRBJ1-1 and V is TRBV12-3 or TRBV12-4; no reliable D call. With 5 bases removed from V and 0 bases from J, the gap between germline ends came to 13 bases. The CDR3 covers 15 residues. CDR3: CASSVFTIMNTEAFF. CDR3 nucleotides: TGTGCCAGCAGTGTCTTTACTATAATGAACACTGAAGCTTTCTTT.

This clonotype was observed a few times. The chain combines TRBV28 with TRBJ2-7, with 8 bases aligning to TRBD2. Germline assignment: CDR1 MDHEN and CDR2 SYDVKM. The CDR3 totals 15 residues. V shed 4 bases, J shed 7 bases, and the junction held 12 bases outside the gene matches. CDR3 in amino acids: CASSWHSGTYNEQYF. In DNA form, the CDR3 reads TGTGCCAGCAGTTGGCATAGCGGGACCTACAATGAGCAGTACTTC.

As to this clonotype: An end of the junction differs from the germline gene, which may be a read error. The chain employs TRBV4-1 and TRBJ2-4, with D unclear. Judging by the DNA end, TRBJ2-7 fits better; the J call may be wrong. Germline values: CDR1 MGHRA, CDR2 YSYEKL. The CDR3 spans 11 residues. The CDR3 DNA sequence: TGCGCCGGCAGCCAAGATGTCGAGCAGTACTTC. Protein sequence: CAGSQDVEQYF.

This clonotype was counted between two and nine times. J is TRBJ2-7 and V is TRBV29-1, with TRBD2 identical over 11 bases. Germline V gives CDR1 SQVTM, CDR2 ANQGSEA. This CDR3 contains 14 residues. The trim removed 4 bases at V and 3 bases at J, leaving 5 bases unmatched. Here the CDR3 reads CSVVGLAAHYEQYF. The CDR3 DNA reads TGCAGCGTTGTGGGACTAGCGGCGCACTACGAGCAGTACTTC.

Many counts were recorded for this clonotype. V gene TRBV10-3 combines with J gene TRBJ1-6; D remains ambiguous. The CDR3 totals 14 residues. Per the germline V gene, CDR1 is ENHRY and CDR2 is SYGVKD. V was shortened by 0 bases and J by 7 bases, with 7 bases between the two germline ends. The CDR3 DNA sequence: TGTGCCATCAGTGAGTCTATGGGGAATTCACCCCTCCACTTT. Amino acid sequence: CAISESMGNSPLHF.

There are a few counts of this clonotype. The chain carries TRBV7-2 and TRBJ2-7; 8 bases agree with TRBD1. The germline CDR1 and CDR2 sequences are SGHTA and FQGNSA. V gave up 1 base and J gave up 2 bases; unmatched junction bases: 4. This CDR3 is built from 15 residues. This CDR3 is CASSLVRTGTYEQYF. The CDR3 region has the DNA TGTGCCAGCAGCTTAGTTCGGACAGGGACCTACGAGCAGTACTTC.

V gene TRBV28 combines with J gene TRBJ2-1; a weak D match, TRBD2 (5 bases). The CDR3 sequence is 11 residues long. Per germline, CDR1 MDHEN and CDR2 SYDVKM. V shed 7 bases and J shed 13 bases, with 14 bases lying between them. CDR3 DNA sequence: TGTGCCAGCAAAACGGCGGGCCCACAGTTCTTC. It specifies CASKTAGPQFF. Complete variable domain (other parts from reference TRBV28 and TRBJ2-1): DVKVTQSSRYLVKRTGEKVFLECVQDMDHENMFWYRQDPGLGLRLIYFSYDVKMKEKGDIPEGYSVSREKKERFSLILESASTNQTSMYLCASKTAGPQFFGPGTRLTVL.

This chain links TRBV9 with TRBJ2-5, with D uncertain. Trimming stripped 0 bases from V and 1 base from J, with 13 bases between. Germline CDR1 and CDR2: SGDLS and YYNGEE. CDR3 length: 16 amino acids. This CDR3 is CASSVGPTVGQETQYF. In nucleotides, the CDR3 is TGTGCCAGCAGCGTAGGGCCAACGGTGGGCCAAGAGACCCAGTACTTC.

This clonotype appeared a few times. The gene calls are TRBV10-1 and TRBJ1-1, with 8 bases fitting TRBD1. The CDR3 covers 16 residues. V was pared by 8 bases and J by 0 bases, with 11 bases of the junction left unmatched. Germline V gene sequence: CDR1 WNHNN, CDR2 SYGVQD (reference sequence). The CDR3 nucleotides read TGCGCCAGCTCCCCTGGGACAGGAACCATGAACACTGAAGCTTTCTTT. It specifies CASSPGTGTMNTEAFF.

The sample holds a few counts of this clonotype. The CDR3 DNA follows: TGTGCCAGCACCCCTCTTGGGGGCTTCTATGGCTACACCTTC. Translated, it gives CASTPLGGFYGYTF. The chain employs TRBV28 and TRBJ1-2; maybe TRBD1 (6 bases). This CDR3 spans 14 amino acids. Germline assignment: CDR1 MDHEN and CDR2 SYDVKM. V gave up 7 bases and J gave up 4 bases, with 16 bases separating them.

This clonotype showed up many times. CDR3 DNA sequence: TGTGCCAGCAGTATACCACAAGAGACCCAGTACTTC. This codes for CASSIPQETQYF. The rearrangement joins TRBV7-9 to TRBJ2-5; D is uncertain. This CDR3 spans 12 amino acids. With 6 bases removed from V and 2 bases from J, the gap between germline ends came to 7 bases. The germline V gene has CDR1 SEHNR and CDR2 FQNEAQ (reference sequence).

CDR3 region: CSASANAIYEQYF. In DNA form, the CDR3 reads TGCAGTGCTAGTGCAAATGCCATCTACGAGCAGTACTTC. This chain joins TRBV20-1 and TRBJ2-7; D gene ambiguous. The V end lost 3 bases, the J end lost 3 bases, and 12 bases lay between the germline ends. The CDR3 loop spans 13 amino acids. The germline gives CDR1 DFQATT, CDR2 SNEGSKA (reference sequence).

A word on this clonotype: One junction end does not reproduce the germline sequence, and a read error may be involved. The chain employs TRBV10-3 and TRBJ2-2, with a possible D match to TRBD1 (5 bases). The CDR3 contains 13 residues. The germline V gene has CDR1 ENHRY and CDR2 SYGVKD. Written as DNA, the CDR3 is TGTGCCTCGGCCAGGGTGAACACCCGGGAGCTGTTTTTT. Translated: CASARVNTRELFF.

This clonotype has more than one count but fewer than ten. The V gene is TRBV12-3 or TRBV12-4, the J gene TRBJ1-5; D is undetermined. Trimming shortened V by 3 bases and J by 5 bases, and 11 bases separated the two germline ends. CDR3 length: 14 residues. CDR3: CASSLGGPYQPQHF. CDR3 coding DNA: TGTGCCAGCAGTTTGGGAGGGCCTTATCAGCCCCAGCATTTT.

This clonotype was counted once. J is TRBJ2-5 and V is TRBV5-1; 7 nucleotides match TRBD1. V was pared by 3 bases and J by 13 bases, with 6 bases of the junction left unmatched. CDR1 SGHRS and CDR2 YFSETQ come from the germline V gene. CDR3 length: 11 residues. CDR3 loop: CASSSGQVPYF. DNA of the CDR3: TGCGCCAGCAGCTCCGGACAGGTTCCGTACTTC.

The genes are TRBV30 and TRBJ1-1; 7 bases match TRBD1. V was clipped by 4 bases and J by 4 bases; unmatched bases: 6. CDR3 length equals 13 residues. The germline gives CDR1 GTSNPN, CDR2 SVGIG (reference sequence). CDR3 nucleotides: TGTGCCTGGAAGGGGGCGGGGGGCACTGAAGCTTTCTTT. Translation: CAWKGAGGTEAFF.

This clonotype was detected a few times. This chain connects TRBV7-9 to TRBJ2-7, with 13 positions matching TRBD2. The CDR3 loop spans 17 amino acids. V lost 6 bases and J lost 3; bases outside the gene matches: 11. Germline lookup yields CDR1 SEHNR and CDR2 FQNEAQ (reference sequence). The CDR3 DNA follows: TGTGCCAGCAGTCATCCGACTAGCGGGAGGAAAAACTACGAGCAGTACTTC. Amino acid sequence: CASSHPTSGRKNYEQYF.

The chain carries TRBV19 and TRBJ1-5, with 7 positions matching TRBD1. The V and J ends lost 4 bases and 6 bases, in that order; junction bases with no gene match: 6. The germline V gene encodes CDR1 LNHDA and CDR2 SQIVND (reference sequence). The CDR3 extends over 14 amino acids. CDR3 sequence reads: CASSTDREVQPQHF. Written as DNA, the CDR3 is TGTGCCAGTAGTACCGACAGGGAAGTTCAGCCCCAGCATTTT.